The TCR beta chain described here comes from a study of vaccination and CD4 T cells after COVID-19. Germline CDR1 and CDR2: SGHRS and YFSETQ. The CDR3 is made up of 16 amino acids. V shed 3 bases and J 3 bases; nucleotides not matched to a gene: 9. To note about this clonotype: Its specificity is unknown.

Treatment indicated: roughly nine-day PBMC culture with coronavirus spike peptide pools or control peptides (ViraFEST assay). Cultured CD4+ T cells had their DNA profiled by the Oncomine TCR Beta short-read assay. One entry per CDR3 protein, called by TCRdb with MiXCR from the PCR reads. Altogether under 20,000 distinct CDR3 sequences are present, approximately 22% being singletons, with the ten largest covering 7% to 8.5%. Sequencing used cultured CD4+ T cells from blood. V usage is TRBV5-1 and J usage is TRBJ2-3; 8 nucleotides match TRBD1. The receptor was derived from a human donor with COVID-19. The CDR3 protein is CASSSGQVQQTDTQYF. The CDR3, as DNA: TGCGCCAGCAGCTCGGGACAGGTTCAGCAAACAGATACGCAGTATTTT.